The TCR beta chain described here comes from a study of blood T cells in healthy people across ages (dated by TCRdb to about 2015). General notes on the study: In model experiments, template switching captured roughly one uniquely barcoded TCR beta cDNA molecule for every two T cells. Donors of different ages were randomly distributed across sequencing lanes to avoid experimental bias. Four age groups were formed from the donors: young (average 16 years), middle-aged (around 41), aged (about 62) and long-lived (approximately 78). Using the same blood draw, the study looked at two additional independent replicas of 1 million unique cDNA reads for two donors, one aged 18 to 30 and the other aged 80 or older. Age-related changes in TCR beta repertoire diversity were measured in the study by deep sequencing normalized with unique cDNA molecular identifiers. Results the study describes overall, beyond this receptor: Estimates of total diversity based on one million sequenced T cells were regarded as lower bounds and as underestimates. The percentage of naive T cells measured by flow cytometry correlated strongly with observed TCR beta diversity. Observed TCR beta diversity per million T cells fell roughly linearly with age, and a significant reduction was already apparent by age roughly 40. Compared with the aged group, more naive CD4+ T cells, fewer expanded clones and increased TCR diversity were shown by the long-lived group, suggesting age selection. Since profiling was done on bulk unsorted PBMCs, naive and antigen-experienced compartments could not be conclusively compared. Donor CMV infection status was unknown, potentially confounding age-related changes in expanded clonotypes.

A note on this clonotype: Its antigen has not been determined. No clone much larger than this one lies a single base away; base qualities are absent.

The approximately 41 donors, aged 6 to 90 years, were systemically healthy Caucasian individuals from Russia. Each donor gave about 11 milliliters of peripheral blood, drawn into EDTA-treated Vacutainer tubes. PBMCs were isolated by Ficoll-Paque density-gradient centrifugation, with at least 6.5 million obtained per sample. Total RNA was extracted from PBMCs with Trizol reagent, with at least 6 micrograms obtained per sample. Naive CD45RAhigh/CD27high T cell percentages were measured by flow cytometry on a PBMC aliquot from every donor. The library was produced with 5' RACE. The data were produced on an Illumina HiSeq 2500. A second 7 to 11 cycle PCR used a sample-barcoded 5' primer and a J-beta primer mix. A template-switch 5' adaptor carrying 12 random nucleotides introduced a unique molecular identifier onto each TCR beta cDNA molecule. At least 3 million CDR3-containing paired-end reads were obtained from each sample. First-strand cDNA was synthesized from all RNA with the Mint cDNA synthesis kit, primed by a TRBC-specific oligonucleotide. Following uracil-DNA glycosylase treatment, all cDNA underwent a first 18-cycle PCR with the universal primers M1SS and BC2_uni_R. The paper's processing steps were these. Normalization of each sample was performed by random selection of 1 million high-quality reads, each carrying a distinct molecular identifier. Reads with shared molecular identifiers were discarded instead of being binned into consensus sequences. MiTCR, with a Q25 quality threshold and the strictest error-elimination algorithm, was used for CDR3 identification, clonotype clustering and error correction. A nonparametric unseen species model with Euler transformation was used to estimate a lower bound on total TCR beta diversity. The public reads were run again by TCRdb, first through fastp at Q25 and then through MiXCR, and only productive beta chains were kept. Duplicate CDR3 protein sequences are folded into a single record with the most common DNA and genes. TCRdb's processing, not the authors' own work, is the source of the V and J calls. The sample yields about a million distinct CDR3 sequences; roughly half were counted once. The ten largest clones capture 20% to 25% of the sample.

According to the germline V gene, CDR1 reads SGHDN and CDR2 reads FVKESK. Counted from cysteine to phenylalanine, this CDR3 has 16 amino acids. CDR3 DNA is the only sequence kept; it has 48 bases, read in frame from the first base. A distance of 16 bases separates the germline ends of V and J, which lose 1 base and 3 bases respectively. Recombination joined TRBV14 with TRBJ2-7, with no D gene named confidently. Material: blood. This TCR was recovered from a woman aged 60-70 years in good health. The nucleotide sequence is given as TGTGCCAGCAGCCAAGGTCCCAGGACCGAATACTACGAGCAGTACTTC. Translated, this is CASSQGPRTEYYEQYF.